The present T cell receptor beta chain was sequenced within a study of blood T cell repertoires in COVID-19 (dated by TCRdb to the early 2020s). For context, the study as a whole: Samples covering the acute and convalescent phases of COVID-19 were provided by collaborators in the United States, Italy and Spain. The material from the prospective study consisted of cDNA or gDNA derived from T cells, B-cell-depleted T cells, or PBMCs. Deeply sampled blood TCRbeta repertoires from subjects exposed to, actively infected with, or recovered from COVID-19 were included in the dataset. The repertoires were released in a freely available public database intended as a resource for research on the immune response to SARS-CoV-2. Samples were obtained from the ongoing ImmuneRACE study (first 160 participants) and from 1,254 subjects provided by 6 global collaborators. Sample metadata almost always included a de-identified subject ID, COVID-19 status, age in years and sex. HLA class I and class II types, where available, came from metadata supplied by the sample provider rather than from assay-based typing. The research as a whole found: How much clinical and demographic metadata was included differed by source and by participant, and the metadata was provided uncurated.

V is clipped by 6 bases and J by 3 bases, and the sequence between their germline boundaries is 6 bases long. From the cysteine through the phenylalanine, the CDR3 covers 11 amino acids. Only CDR3 DNA is held: 33 bases, read in frame from base 1. CDR1 and CDR2, looked up from the germline V gene, are MDHEN and SYDVKM. Each collaborating institution followed its own protocols to collect whole blood in K2EDTA tubes. For TCRbeta analysis, collaborators shipped samples in one of three forms: frozen whole blood, isolated PBMCs, or DNA extracted from either of those sample types. The immunoSEQ Assay, a bias-controlled multiplex PCR, was used to amplify TCRbeta CDR3 regions from genomic DNA. The original methods were these. The number of nucleated cells in each sample was estimated from the amplification of reference gene primers within the assay. To quantify the absolute abundance of each unique TCRbeta CDR3 rearrangement, sequence reads were collapsed and filtered. For each sample, productive Simpson clonality was calculated as the square root of Simpson's diversity index over productive rearrangements. The clones in this table, taken by TCRdb from immuneACCESS, are in-frame only. Not every clone is retained; where verified, under half of the shortfall comes from an unresolved V gene, and the cause of the rest is unknown. V, J and clone size are those of that table, while D and trimming were read from the DNA. For this sample there are over 100,000 clones; just under 80% appear just once. The biggest ten clones account for 16% of the sample.

Turning to this clone: Its antigen is unknown. Per-nucleotide qualities are absent, and no much larger clonotype sits a single base away.

In this chain, TRBV28 is recombined with TRBJ2-7; TRBD1 is a weak D gene call, 5 bases matching. The sample was peripheral blood. This TCR came from a man in his 60s with active or convalescent COVID-19. The bases are TGTGCCAGCAGGGGGCTCTACGAGCAGTACTTC. This sequence encodes CASRGLYEQYF.